Reported below is one T cell receptor (beta chain). What it binds is unknown. Trimming stripped 1 base from V and 7 bases from J, with 13 bases between. Germline V CDR1 and CDR2: SGHTA, FQGNSA. The CDR3 has 14 amino acids. MiXCR was run by TCRdb on the RT-PCR reads, yielding one entry per CDR3 protein. The sample lists 500,000 to 550,000 distinct CDR3 sequences, 6.5% to 8% occurring once. The data belong to a study of response to subunit inactivated influenza vaccine. Study results and caveats: Authors suggested that a seasonal influenza vaccination recruits few new T cells each time.

This sequence joins TRBV7-2 and TRBJ2-5, with no clear D. Source: PBMCs from blood, taken around 25 months after vaccination. The receptor comes from a man between 50 and 75 years old who received an inactivated influenza vaccine. CDR3 in DNA: TGTGCCAGCAGCTTAGTCGGAGCTGATGGGACCCAGTACTTC. Protein product: CASSLVGADGTQYF.